These T cell receptor beta chains were read from a single sample in a study of blood T cells in healthy people across ages. TCRdb independently ran MiXCR on the 5' RACE reads; one entry per CDR3 protein. Found here are fewer than 750,000 distinct CDR3 sequences, roughly 48% of them singletons; the top ten hold about 26%. Sample: blood. All receptors derive from a man older than 75 in good health. Both conserved end residues are part of each CDR3. Fields, in order: clone size, J gene, D gene, V gene, CDR3 DNA, CDR3 protein. The D gene is left open where the match is weak. Not every row has a clone size; where given, it reads once, few, many or a size class.

abundance: NA
j_gene: TRBJ2-3
d_gene: NA
v_gene: TRBV2
CDR3nt: TGTGCCAGCAGTGTCCTTCCGAAAAGGGCAGATACGCAGTATTTT
CDR3aa: CASSVLPKRADTQYF

abundance: few
j_gene: TRBJ2-3
d_gene: NA
v_gene: TRBV5-1
CDR3nt: TGCGCCAGCAGCTTCACTAGTGGGGCAGATACGCAGTATTTT
CDR3aa: CASSFTSGADTQYF

abundance: NA
j_gene: TRBJ2-3
d_gene: TRBD1
v_gene: TRBV5-1
CDR3nt: TGCGCCAGCAGCGTGAAGGCAGGGGGAACAGATACGCAGTATTTT
CDR3aa: CASSVKAGGTDTQYF

abundance: NA
j_gene: TRBJ1-1
d_gene: NA
v_gene: TRBV20-1
CDR3nt: TGCAGTGCTAGACAAGACGTGGTTACTGAAGCTTTCTTT
CDR3aa: CSARQDVVTEAFF

abundance: once
j_gene: TRBJ2-3
d_gene: TRBD2
v_gene: TRBV6-1
CDR3nt: TGTGCCAGCAGCGGACTAGCGGGAGGGGGAGATACGCAGTATTTT
CDR3aa: CASSGLAGGGDTQYF

abundance: once
j_gene: TRBJ2-2
d_gene: TRBD2
v_gene: TRBV9
CDR3nt: TGTGCCAGCAGCATACGGGGGGAGAACACCGGGGAGCTGTTTTTT
CDR3aa: CASSIRGENTGELFF

abundance: NA
j_gene: TRBJ2-1
d_gene: TRBD2
v_gene: TRBV20-1
CDR3nt: TGCAGTGCTAGGCGGACTAGCGGGACAATTGGGGCGCACAATGAGCAGTTCTTC
CDR3aa: CSARRTSGTIGAHNEQFF

abundance: NA
j_gene: TRBJ2-2
d_gene: NA
v_gene: TRBV7-9
CDR3nt: TGTGCCACCGTAGCGGCGCCACCGTTTGGGGAGCTGTTTTTT
CDR3aa: CATVAAPPFGELFF

abundance: NA
j_gene: TRBJ2-1
d_gene: TRBD1
v_gene: TRBV7-2
CDR3nt: TGTGCCAGCAGCCGTAGTGGGACAGGGGGCTATGAGCAGTTCTTC
CDR3aa: CASSRSGTGGYEQFF

abundance: NA
j_gene: TRBJ2-1
d_gene: TRBD1
v_gene: TRBV20-1
CDR3nt: TGCAGTGCAGGACAGGGCCGCCCGGGGGCCCTTCACAATGAGCAGTTCTTC
CDR3aa: CSAGQGRPGALHNEQFF

abundance: NA
j_gene: TRBJ1-2
d_gene: TRBD1
v_gene: TRBV29-1
CDR3nt: TGCAGCGTCGACCCGGGACAGGGCTCCTATGGCTACACCTTC
CDR3aa: CSVDPGQGSYGYTF

abundance: NA
j_gene: TRBJ2-5
d_gene: NA
v_gene: TRBV7-9
CDR3nt: TGTGCCAGCAGCCTCGGGACAACCCTACGGGAGACCCAGTACTTC
CDR3aa: CASSLGTTLRETQYF

abundance: few
j_gene: TRBJ2-7
d_gene: NA
v_gene: TRBV7-2
CDR3nt: TGTGCCAGCAGCTTCGACTCCTCTATCCCCTACGAGCAGTACTTC
CDR3aa: CASSFDSSIPYEQYF

abundance: NA
j_gene: TRBJ2-7
d_gene: NA
v_gene: TRBV4-3
CDR3nt: TGCGCCAGCAGCCCCCGAAGACTGGGGGGCCACGAGCAGTACTTC
CDR3aa: CASSPRRLGGHEQYF

abundance: few
j_gene: TRBJ1-5
d_gene: TRBD1
v_gene: TRBV6-5
CDR3nt: TGTGCCAGCAGAGACAGGGGCAATCAGCCCCAGCATTTT
CDR3aa: CASRDRGNQPQHF

abundance: NA
j_gene: TRBJ1-1
d_gene: TRBD1
v_gene: TRBV5-1
CDR3nt: TGCGCCAGCAGCCCCTTACCGGACAGGGACACTGAAGCTTTCTTT
CDR3aa: CASSPLPDRDTEAFF

abundance: few
j_gene: TRBJ1-5
d_gene: NA
v_gene: TRBV3-1
CDR3nt: TGTGCCAGCAGCCAAGAGTGGGACAATCAGCCCCAGCATTTT
CDR3aa: CASSQEWDNQPQHF

abundance: NA
j_gene: TRBJ1-1
d_gene: TRBD1
v_gene: TRBV5-1
CDR3nt: TGCGCCAGCAGCGTAGGGACAGGGCGTGAAGCTTTCTTT
CDR3aa: CASSVGTGREAFF

abundance: NA
j_gene: TRBJ2-5
d_gene: TRBD2
v_gene: TRBV10-3
CDR3nt: TGTGCCGTCAGTGATCCGCGGGAGGGGTACGGTAGGCAGTACTTC
CDR3aa: CAVSDPREGYGRQYF

abundance: few
j_gene: TRBJ2-1
d_gene: NA
v_gene: TRBV5-1
CDR3nt: TGCGCCAGCAGCTTGGGGAGGACAGCCCTCAATGAGCAGTTCTTC
CDR3aa: CASSLGRTALNEQFF

abundance: NA
j_gene: TRBJ2-7
d_gene: TRBD1
v_gene: TRBV4-2
CDR3nt: TGTGCCAGCAGCCAAGAGGGGCATGGACAGGGCTACGAGCAGTACTTC
CDR3aa: CASSQEGHGQGYEQYF

abundance: NA
j_gene: TRBJ2-5
d_gene: NA
v_gene: TRBV24-1
CDR3nt: TGTGCCACCAGTGATTTGGACCCCCAGACCCAGTACTTC
CDR3aa: CATSDLDPQTQYF

abundance: NA
j_gene: TRBJ2-1
d_gene: TRBD2
v_gene: TRBV2
CDR3nt: TGTGCCAACCCCAGGACTAGCGGGGCTGAGCAGTTCTTC
CDR3aa: CANPRTSGAEQFF

abundance: few
j_gene: TRBJ2-1
d_gene: NA
v_gene: TRBV7-9
CDR3nt: TGTGCCAGCAGCTTATCCGACCCCTACCCGGAATACAATGAGCAGTTCTTC
CDR3aa: CASSLSDPYPEYNEQFF

abundance: NA
j_gene: TRBJ2-7
d_gene: NA
v_gene: TRBV21-1
CDR3nt: TGTGCCAGCAGCAAAGGGTCCCATAGCGGGGACTCTTATCAATTACCCTCCTACGAGCAGTACTTC
CDR3aa: CASSKGSHSGDSYQLPSYEQYF

abundance: NA
j_gene: TRBJ2-2
d_gene: NA
v_gene: TRBV9
CDR3nt: TGTGCCAGCAGCACCTCGGGAGTCGGGGAGCTGTTTTTT
CDR3aa: CASSTSGVGELFF

abundance: NA
j_gene: TRBJ1-1
d_gene: NA
v_gene: TRBV5-6
CDR3nt: TGTGCCAGCAGATCAGACGGTAGAAACACTGAAGCTTTCTTT
CDR3aa: CASRSDGRNTEAFF

abundance: NA
j_gene: TRBJ1-5
d_gene: NA
v_gene: TRBV3-1
CDR3nt: TGTGCCAGCAGCCAAGAAGTTAGGGGGGGGAATCAGCCCCAGCATTTT
CDR3aa: CASSQEVRGGNQPQHF

abundance: NA
j_gene: TRBJ2-1
d_gene: TRBD2
v_gene: TRBV7-3
CDR3nt: TGTGCCAGCAGCTTAGCGGGAGAAAACAATGAGCAGTTCTTC
CDR3aa: CASSLAGENNEQFF

abundance: NA
j_gene: TRBJ1-4
d_gene: NA
v_gene: TRBV20-1
CDR3nt: TGCAGTGCTAGAGAGACCGTCAGAGAGGGACTGTTTTTT
CDR3aa: CSARETVREGLFF

abundance: few
j_gene: TRBJ1-2
d_gene: TRBD1
v_gene: TRBV27
CDR3nt: TGTGCCAGCAGCCCTCTTAAGGGACAGGGGCCCTCCTATGGCTACACCTTC
CDR3aa: CASSPLKGQGPSYGYTF

abundance: few
j_gene: TRBJ2-1
d_gene: NA
v_gene: TRBV7-9
CDR3nt: TGTGCCAGCAGCTTCTGGAGAGGCGGCGGCGGAACCTACAATGAGCAGTTCTTC
CDR3aa: CASSFWRGGGGTYNEQFF

abundance: NA
j_gene: TRBJ2-5
d_gene: NA
v_gene: TRBV27
CDR3nt: TGTGCCAGTTCCCCGGGAGAGCAAGAGACCCAGTACTTC
CDR3aa: CASSPGEQETQYF

abundance: NA
j_gene: TRBJ2-3
d_gene: NA
v_gene: TRBV5-1
CDR3nt: TGCGCCAGCAGCTTTAGGGGGGCCGAAATCGCAGATACGCAGTATTTT
CDR3aa: CASSFRGAEIADTQYF

abundance: NA
j_gene: TRBJ1-6
d_gene: NA
v_gene: TRBV7-9
CDR3nt: TGTGCCAGCAGCCCGACAGCGAATAATTCACCCCTCCACTTT
CDR3aa: CASSPTANNSPLHF

abundance: many
j_gene: TRBJ2-1
d_gene: TRBD1
v_gene: TRBV29-1
CDR3nt: TGCAGCGTTGAGCGGGACAGGGCTCTCTACAATGAGCAGTTCTTC
CDR3aa: CSVERDRALYNEQFF

abundance: NA
j_gene: TRBJ2-1
d_gene: NA
v_gene: TRBV7-2
CDR3nt: TGTGCCAGCAGCCCTGACGGGTGGAGCTCCTACAATGAGCAGTTCTTC
CDR3aa: CASSPDGWSSYNEQFF

abundance: NA
j_gene: TRBJ2-3
d_gene: NA
v_gene: TRBV7-8
CDR3nt: TGTGCCAGCAGCTTAATGAGGGGCATTAGCACAGATACGCAGTATTTT
CDR3aa: CASSLMRGISTDTQYF

abundance: NA
j_gene: TRBJ2-3
d_gene: TRBD2
v_gene: TRBV29-1
CDR3nt: TGCAGCGTTGATTACGGGAGGATCGCAGATACGCAGTATTTT
CDR3aa: CSVDYGRIADTQYF

abundance: few
j_gene: TRBJ2-7
d_gene: NA
v_gene: TRBV20-1
CDR3nt: TGCAGTGCTAGAGCCCCGATAGCGAGCTCCTACGAGCAGTACTTC
CDR3aa: CSARAPIASSYEQYF

abundance: many
j_gene: TRBJ2-2
d_gene: NA
v_gene: TRBV6-5
CDR3nt: TGTGCCAGCAGTTACACCTACACCGGGGAGCTGTTTTTT
CDR3aa: CASSYTYTGELFF

abundance: many
j_gene: TRBJ2-7
d_gene: TRBD2
v_gene: TRBV4-3
CDR3nt: TGCGCCAGCAGCCGGGGGGGCGAGCAGTACTTC
CDR3aa: CASSRGGEQYF

abundance: few
j_gene: TRBJ1-2
d_gene: TRBD1
v_gene: TRBV6-1
CDR3nt: TGTGCCAGCAGGGGACAGGGAGGGGATGGCTACACCTTC
CDR3aa: CASRGQGGDGYTF

abundance: few
j_gene: TRBJ1-6
d_gene: NA
v_gene: TRBV7-6
CDR3nt: TGTGCCAGCAGCCCATGGACGACGGGGCCTCCCTTCGATTCACCCCTCCACTTT
CDR3aa: CASSPWTTGPPFDSPLHF

abundance: few
j_gene: TRBJ2-7
d_gene: NA
v_gene: TRBV7-2
CDR3nt: TGTGCCAGCAGCTTAGGGCGGGGTTTCTACGAGCAGTACTTC
CDR3aa: CASSLGRGFYEQYF

abundance: few
j_gene: TRBJ1-6
d_gene: TRBD1
v_gene: TRBV6-6
CDR3nt: TGTGCCAGCAGTTACGTGGACAGGGGAACCTCACTCCACTTT
CDR3aa: CASSYVDRGTSLHF

abundance: few
j_gene: TRBJ1-1
d_gene: NA
v_gene: TRBV6-6
CDR3nt: TGTGCCAGCCGACTCAAGGTAGGCCCTTCAGGTGAAGCTTTCTTT
CDR3aa: CASRLKVGPSGEAFF

abundance: few
j_gene: TRBJ2-1
d_gene: NA
v_gene: TRBV7-2
CDR3nt: TGTGCCAGCAGCTTCCAACCCCAGCGCCTGGTCTCCTACAATGAGCAGTTCTTC
CDR3aa: CASSFQPQRLVSYNEQFF

abundance: NA
j_gene: TRBJ2-1
d_gene: TRBD2
v_gene: TRBV6-5
CDR3nt: TGTGCCAGCAGTTACTACGGACTAGCGGGAGGGTCGTTTGAGACTCAGTTCTTC
CDR3aa: CASSYYGLAGGSFETQFF

abundance: NA
j_gene: TRBJ1-2
d_gene: NA
v_gene: TRBV4-3
CDR3nt: TGCGCCAGCAGCCAAGACACGTACTATGGCTACACCTTC
CDR3aa: CASSQDTYYGYTF

abundance: NA
j_gene: TRBJ2-2
d_gene: NA
v_gene: TRBV7-2
CDR3nt: TGTGCCAGCAGTCAACTCACCGGGACACCCAGCGGGGAGCTGTTTTTT
CDR3aa: CASSQLTGTPSGELFF

abundance: NA
j_gene: TRBJ1-5
d_gene: NA
v_gene: TRBV24-1
CDR3nt: TGTGCCACCAGTGCGAACGGCAATCAGCCCCAGCATTTT
CDR3aa: CATSANGNQPQHF

abundance: NA
j_gene: TRBJ1-2
d_gene: NA
v_gene: TRBV7-2
CDR3nt: TGTGCCAGCAGCTTAGATCCGGGAACTAACTATGGCTACACCTTC
CDR3aa: CASSLDPGTNYGYTF

abundance: NA
j_gene: TRBJ2-1
d_gene: TRBD2
v_gene: TRBV6-5
CDR3nt: TGTGCCAGCAGTGACGGGAGGGCCTTCTCTGAGCAGTTCTTC
CDR3aa: CASSDGRAFSEQFF

abundance: once
j_gene: TRBJ1-4
d_gene: TRBD1
v_gene: TRBV6-6
CDR3nt: TGTGCCAGCAGTTACCGCGGGACAGTCTTTGAAAAACTGTTTTTT
CDR3aa: CASSYRGTVFEKLFF

abundance: NA
j_gene: TRBJ2-7
d_gene: NA
v_gene: TRBV29-1
CDR3nt: TGCAGCGGTGGGGGATTTTGGGGGTCAAAGCCTTACTACGAGCAGTACTTC
CDR3aa: CSGGGFWGSKPYYEQYF